This note documents a single T cell receptor (beta chain) sequence. The germline CDR1 and CDR2 sequences are MNHEY and SMNVEV (reference sequence). With 4 bases clipped from V and 1 base from J, the junction kept 7 bases outside the gene matches. The CDR3 has 15 residues. The entry originates in a study of blood T cell repertoires in COVID-19. Study summary: PBMCs, B-cell-depleted T cells, or T cells provided the cDNA or gDNA that made up the material.

This table comes from immunoSEQ multiplex PCR, and its TCRdb copy is limited to in-frame clones, with some not included. In the table there are some 220,000 clones, about 88% of which are singletons. The chain joins TRBV27 to TRBJ2-7, with 7 bases identical to TRBD1. The sample consisted of PBMCs or T cells enriched from blood (not recorded which). The TCR sequence derives from a woman in her 30s who had recovered from COVID-19. This CDR3 is CASSSRTTGSYEQYF. The CDR3 DNA sequence: TGTGCCAGCAGTTCCCGAACGACAGGGTCCTACGAGCAGTACTTC.